This T cell receptor (beta chain) is drawn from a study of human T cells and chemical hapten exposure. At the level of the study: Per-sample TCR yield variation was attributed mainly to small pooled library volume differences.

TCRdb independently ran MiXCR on the RACE reads; one entry per CDR3 protein. This sample yields 65,000 to 95,000 distinct CDR3 sequences, of which approximately 6.6% are seen a single time; 1.3% belongs to the top ten. As to time point: patch test 2, 6 weeks after DPC sensitization. Treatment given: therapeutic diphenylcyclopropenone sensitization with weekly scalp DPC. This clonotype was counted many times. The CDR3 extends over 16 amino acids. Germline lookup yields CDR1 SGHTA and CDR2 FQGTGA. With V trimmed by 6 bases and J by 2 bases, 4 bases remained unmatched. The V and J genes are TRBV7-3 and TRBJ2-5, with TRBD2 matching 15 bases. This specimen was whole blood, taken in connection with sensitization to the hapten diphenylcyclopropenone (DPC). The sequence came from a woman aged 30 to 39 with alopecia areata. Some clones in this sample may be carry-over from other donors' samples. CDR3 region: CASSSGLAGGQETQYF. In nucleotides, the CDR3 is TGTGCCAGCAGTTCCGGACTAGCGGGGGGGCAAGAGACCCAGTACTTC.